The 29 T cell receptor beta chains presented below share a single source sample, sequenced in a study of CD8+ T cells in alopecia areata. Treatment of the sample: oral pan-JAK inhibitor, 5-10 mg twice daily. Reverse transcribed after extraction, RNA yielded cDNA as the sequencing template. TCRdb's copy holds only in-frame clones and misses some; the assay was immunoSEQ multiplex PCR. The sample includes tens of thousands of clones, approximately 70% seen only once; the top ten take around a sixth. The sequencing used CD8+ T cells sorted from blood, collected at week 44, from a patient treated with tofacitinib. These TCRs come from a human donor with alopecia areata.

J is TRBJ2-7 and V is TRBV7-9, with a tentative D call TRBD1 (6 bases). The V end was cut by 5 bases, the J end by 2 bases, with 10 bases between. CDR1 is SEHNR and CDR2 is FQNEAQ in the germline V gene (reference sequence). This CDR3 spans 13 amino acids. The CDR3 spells CASSQQGAYEQYF. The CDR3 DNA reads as TGTGCCAGCAGCCAACAGGGCGCCTACGAGCAGTACTTC.

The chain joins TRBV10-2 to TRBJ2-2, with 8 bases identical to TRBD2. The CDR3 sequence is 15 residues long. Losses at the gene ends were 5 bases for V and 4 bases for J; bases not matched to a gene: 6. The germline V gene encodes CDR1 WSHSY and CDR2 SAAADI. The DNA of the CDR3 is TGCGCCAGCAGTTCCGGGGGGGCTAGCACCGGGGAGCTGTTTTTT. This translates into CASSSGGASTGELFF.

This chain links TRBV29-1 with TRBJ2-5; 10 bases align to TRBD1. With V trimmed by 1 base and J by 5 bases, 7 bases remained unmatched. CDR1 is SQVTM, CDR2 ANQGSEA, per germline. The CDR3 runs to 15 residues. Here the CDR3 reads CSVEGAGTGDETQYF. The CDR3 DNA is TGCAGCGTTGAAGGGGCCGGGACAGGGGACGAGACCCAGTACTTC.

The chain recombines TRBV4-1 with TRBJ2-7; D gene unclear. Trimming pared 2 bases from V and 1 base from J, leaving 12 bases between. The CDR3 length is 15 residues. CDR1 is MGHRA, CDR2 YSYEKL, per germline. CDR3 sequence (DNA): TGCGCCAGCAGCCAATTCCCTGGCAGTTCCTACGAGCAGTACTTC. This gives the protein CASSQFPGSSYEQYF.

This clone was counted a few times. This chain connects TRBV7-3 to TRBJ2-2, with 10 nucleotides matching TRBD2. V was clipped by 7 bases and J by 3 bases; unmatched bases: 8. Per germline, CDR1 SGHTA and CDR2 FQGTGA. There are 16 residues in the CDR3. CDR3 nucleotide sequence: TGTGCCAGCATATCCGGGACTAGCGAGTACACCGGGGAGCTGTTTTTT. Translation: CASISGTSEYTGELFF.

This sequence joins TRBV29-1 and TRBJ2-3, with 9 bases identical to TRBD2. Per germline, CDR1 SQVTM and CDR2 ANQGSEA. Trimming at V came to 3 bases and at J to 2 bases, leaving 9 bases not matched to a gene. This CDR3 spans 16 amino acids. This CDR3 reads CSVEAPGTSPTDTQYF. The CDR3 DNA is TGCAGCGTTGAGGCCCCCGGGACTAGCCCCACAGATACGCAGTATTTT.

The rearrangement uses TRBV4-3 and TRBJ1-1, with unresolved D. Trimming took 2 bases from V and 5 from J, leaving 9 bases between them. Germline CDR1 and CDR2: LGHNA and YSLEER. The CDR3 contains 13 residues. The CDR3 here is CASSQQPKTEAFF. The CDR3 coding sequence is TGCGCCAGCAGCCAACAACCGAAGACTGAAGCTTTCTTT.

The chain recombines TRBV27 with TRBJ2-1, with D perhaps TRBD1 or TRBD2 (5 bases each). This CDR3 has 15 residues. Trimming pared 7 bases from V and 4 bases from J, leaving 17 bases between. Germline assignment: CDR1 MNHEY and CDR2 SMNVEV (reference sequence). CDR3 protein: CASTIRDGAYNEQFF. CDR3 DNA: TGTGCCAGCACCATCAGGGACGGCGCTTACAATGAGCAGTTCTTC.

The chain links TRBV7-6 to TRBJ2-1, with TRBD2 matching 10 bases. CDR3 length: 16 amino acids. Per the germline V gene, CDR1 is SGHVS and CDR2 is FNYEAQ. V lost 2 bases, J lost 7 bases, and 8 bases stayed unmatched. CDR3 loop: CASSLPSGLASNEQFF. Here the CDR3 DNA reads TGTGCCAGCAGCTTACCCTCGGGACTAGCGTCGAATGAGCAGTTCTTC.

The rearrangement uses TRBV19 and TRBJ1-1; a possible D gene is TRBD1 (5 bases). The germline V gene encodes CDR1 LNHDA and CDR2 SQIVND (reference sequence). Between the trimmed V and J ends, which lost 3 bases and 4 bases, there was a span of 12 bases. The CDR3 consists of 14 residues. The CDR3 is CASSMERGRTEAFF. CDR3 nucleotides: TGTGCCAGTAGTATGGAAAGGGGTCGCACTGAAGCTTTCTTT.

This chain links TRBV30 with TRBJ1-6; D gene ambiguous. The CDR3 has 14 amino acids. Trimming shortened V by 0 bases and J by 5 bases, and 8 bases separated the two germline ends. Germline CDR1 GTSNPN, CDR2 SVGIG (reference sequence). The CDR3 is CAWSVTPDNSPLHF. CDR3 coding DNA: TGTGCCTGGAGTGTAACTCCGGATAATTCACCCCTCCACTTT.

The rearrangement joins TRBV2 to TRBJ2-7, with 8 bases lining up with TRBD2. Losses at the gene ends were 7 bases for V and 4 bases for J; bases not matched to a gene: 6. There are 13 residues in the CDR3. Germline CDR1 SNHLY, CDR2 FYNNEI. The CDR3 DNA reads TGTGCCAGCACCGGGAGGGGGGGTTACGAGCAGTACTTC. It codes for CASTGRGGYEQYF.

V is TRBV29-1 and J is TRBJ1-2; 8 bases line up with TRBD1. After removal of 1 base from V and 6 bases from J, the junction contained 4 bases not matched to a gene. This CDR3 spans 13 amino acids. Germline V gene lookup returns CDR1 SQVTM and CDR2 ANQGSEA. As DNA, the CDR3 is TGCAGCGTTGAAGCGCCGGACAGGGATGGCTACACCTTC. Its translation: CSVEAPDRDGYTF.

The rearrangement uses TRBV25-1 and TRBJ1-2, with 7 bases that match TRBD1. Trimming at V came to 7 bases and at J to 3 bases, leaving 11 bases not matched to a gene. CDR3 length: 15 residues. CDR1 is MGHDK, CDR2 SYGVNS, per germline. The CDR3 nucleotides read TGTGCCAGCAACGGAGGGGACAGCTCTTACTATGGCTACACCTTC. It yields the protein CASNGGDSSYYGYTF.

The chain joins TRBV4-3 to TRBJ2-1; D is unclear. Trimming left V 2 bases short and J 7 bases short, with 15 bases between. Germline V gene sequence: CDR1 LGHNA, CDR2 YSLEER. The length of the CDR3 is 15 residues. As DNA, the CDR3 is TGCGCCAGCAGCCAATTTCCAAAAGGTGGGAATGAGCAGTTCTTC. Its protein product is CASSQFPKGGNEQFF.

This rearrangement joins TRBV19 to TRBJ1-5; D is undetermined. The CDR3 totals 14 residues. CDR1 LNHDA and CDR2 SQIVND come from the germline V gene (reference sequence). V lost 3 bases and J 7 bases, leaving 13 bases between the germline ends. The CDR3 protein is CASSMSTGNQPQHF. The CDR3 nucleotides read TGTGCCAGTAGTATGAGTACGGGTAACCAGCCCCAGCATTTT.

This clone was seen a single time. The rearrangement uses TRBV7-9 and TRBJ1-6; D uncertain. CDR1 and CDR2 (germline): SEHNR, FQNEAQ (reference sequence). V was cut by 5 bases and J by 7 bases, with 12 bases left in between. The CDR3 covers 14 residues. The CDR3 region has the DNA TGTGCCAGCAGCAGCCCGGCTTCAAATTCACCCCTCCACTTT. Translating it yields CASSSPASNSPLHF.

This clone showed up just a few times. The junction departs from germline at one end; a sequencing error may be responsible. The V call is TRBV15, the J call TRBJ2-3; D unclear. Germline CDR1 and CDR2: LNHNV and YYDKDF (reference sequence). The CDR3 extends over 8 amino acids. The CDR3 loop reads CATPDNLF. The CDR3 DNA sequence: TGTGCCACCCCCGATAACCTTTTT.

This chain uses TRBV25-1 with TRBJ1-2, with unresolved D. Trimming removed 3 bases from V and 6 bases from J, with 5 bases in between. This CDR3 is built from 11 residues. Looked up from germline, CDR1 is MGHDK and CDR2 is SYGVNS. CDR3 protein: CASSDFDGYTF. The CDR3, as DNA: TGTGCCAGCAGTGATTTTGATGGCTACACCTTC.

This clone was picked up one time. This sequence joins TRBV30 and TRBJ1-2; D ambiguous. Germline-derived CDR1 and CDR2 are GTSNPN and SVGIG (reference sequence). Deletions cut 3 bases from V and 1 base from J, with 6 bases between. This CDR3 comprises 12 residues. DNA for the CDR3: TGTGCCTGGAGGATCGGTAACTATGGCTACACCTTC. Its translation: CAWRIGNYGYTF.

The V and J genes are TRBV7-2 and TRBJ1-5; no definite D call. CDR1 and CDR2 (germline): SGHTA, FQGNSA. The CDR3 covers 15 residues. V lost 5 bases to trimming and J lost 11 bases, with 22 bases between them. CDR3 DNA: TGTGCCAGCAGCGTACGCCCCGACGGAACGGCGTCCCAGCATTTT. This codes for CASSVRPDGTASQHF.

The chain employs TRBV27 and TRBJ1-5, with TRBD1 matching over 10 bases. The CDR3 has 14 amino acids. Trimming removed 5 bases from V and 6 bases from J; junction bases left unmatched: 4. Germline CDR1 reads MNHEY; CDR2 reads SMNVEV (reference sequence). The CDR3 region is CASSPRTGGQPQHF. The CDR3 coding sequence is TGTGCCAGCAGTCCAAGGACAGGGGGTCAGCCCCAGCATTTT.

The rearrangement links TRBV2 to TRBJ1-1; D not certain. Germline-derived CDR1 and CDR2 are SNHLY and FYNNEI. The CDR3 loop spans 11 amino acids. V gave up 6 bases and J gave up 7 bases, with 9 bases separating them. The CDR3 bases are TGTGCCAGCAGCAATACTTTTGAAGCTTTCTTT. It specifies CASSNTFEAFF.

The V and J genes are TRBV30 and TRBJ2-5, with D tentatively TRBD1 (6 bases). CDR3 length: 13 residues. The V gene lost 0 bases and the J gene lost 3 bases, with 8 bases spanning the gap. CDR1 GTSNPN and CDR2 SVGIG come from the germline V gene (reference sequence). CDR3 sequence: CAWSVGGEETQYF. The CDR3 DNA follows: TGTGCCTGGAGTGTAGGGGGAGAAGAGACCCAGTACTTC.

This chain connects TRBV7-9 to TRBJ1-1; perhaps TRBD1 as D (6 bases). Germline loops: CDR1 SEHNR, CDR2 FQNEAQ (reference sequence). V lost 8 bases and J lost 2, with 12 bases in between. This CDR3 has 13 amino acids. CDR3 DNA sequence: TGTGCCAGCCATGAGGGGGGAAACACTGAAGCTTTCTTT. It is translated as CASHEGGNTEAFF.

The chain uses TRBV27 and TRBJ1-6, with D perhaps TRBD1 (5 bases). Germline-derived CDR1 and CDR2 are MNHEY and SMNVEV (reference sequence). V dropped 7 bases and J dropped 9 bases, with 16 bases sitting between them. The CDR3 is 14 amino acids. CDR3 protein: CASNLRQGGSPLHF. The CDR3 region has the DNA TGTGCCAGCAATTTGAGGCAGGGTGGTTCACCCCTCCACTTT.

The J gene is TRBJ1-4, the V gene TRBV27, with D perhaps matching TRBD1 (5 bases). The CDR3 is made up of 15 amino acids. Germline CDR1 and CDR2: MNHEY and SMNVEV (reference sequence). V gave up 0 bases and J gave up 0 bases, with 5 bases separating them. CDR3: CASSLSRATNEKLFF. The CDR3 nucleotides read TGTGCCAGCAGTTTATCCAGGGCAACTAATGAAAAACTGTTTTTT.

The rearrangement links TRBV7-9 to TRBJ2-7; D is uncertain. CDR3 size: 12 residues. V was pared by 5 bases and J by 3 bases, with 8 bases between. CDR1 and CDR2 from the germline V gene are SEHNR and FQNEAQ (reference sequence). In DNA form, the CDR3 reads TGTGCCAGCAGCCCAACCGACTACGAGCAGTACTTC. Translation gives CASSPTDYEQYF.

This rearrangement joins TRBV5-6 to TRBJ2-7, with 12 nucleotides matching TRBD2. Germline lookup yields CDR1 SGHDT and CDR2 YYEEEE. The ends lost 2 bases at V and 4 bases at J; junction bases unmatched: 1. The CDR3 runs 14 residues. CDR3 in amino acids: CASSFGTSGYEQYF. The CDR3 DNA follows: TGTGCCAGCAGCTTTGGGACTAGCGGGTACGAGCAGTACTTC.